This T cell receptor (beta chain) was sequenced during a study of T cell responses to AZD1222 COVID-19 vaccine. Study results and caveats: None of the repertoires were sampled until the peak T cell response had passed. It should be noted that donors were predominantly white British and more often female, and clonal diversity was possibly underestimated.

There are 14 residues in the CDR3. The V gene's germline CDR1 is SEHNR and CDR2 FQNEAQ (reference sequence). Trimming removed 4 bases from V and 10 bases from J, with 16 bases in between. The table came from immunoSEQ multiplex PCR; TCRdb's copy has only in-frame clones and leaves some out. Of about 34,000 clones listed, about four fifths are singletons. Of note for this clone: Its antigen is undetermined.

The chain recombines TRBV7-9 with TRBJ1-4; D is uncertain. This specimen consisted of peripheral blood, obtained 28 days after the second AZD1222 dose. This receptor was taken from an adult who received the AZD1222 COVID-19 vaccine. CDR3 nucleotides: TGTGCCAGCAGCTCCCGGACTGGGGAGGGAAAACTGTTTTTT. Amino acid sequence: CASSSRTGEGKLFF.